The 14 T cell receptor beta chains below all came from one sample that was sequenced in a study of blood T cell repertoires in COVID-19. This table comes from immunoSEQ multiplex PCR, and its TCRdb copy is limited to in-frame clones, with some not included. The data contain some 270,000 clones, less than 95% of them seen just once; the ten biggest clones take up roughly 2.8%. Sequenced input: PBMCs or T cells enriched from blood (not recorded which). Receptor source: a middle-aged man who had been exposed to COVID-19.

The chain links TRBV5-1 to TRBJ1-4; D is possibly TRBD1 (6 bases). Trimming stripped 0 bases from V and 8 bases from J, with 11 bases between. Per germline, CDR1 SGHRS and CDR2 YFSETQ. The CDR3 consists of 14 residues. The CDR3 coding sequence is TGCGCCAGCAGCTTGGAGGGGGTAGGAGAAAAACTGTTTTTT. This codes for CASSLEGVGEKLFF.

The chain joins TRBV5-1 to TRBJ1-2; a possible D gene is TRBD1 (5 bases). CDR1 and CDR2 (germline): SGHRS, YFSETQ. Trimming left V 1 base short and J 6 bases short, with 13 bases between. The length of the CDR3 is 14 residues. The CDR3: CASSLTGFKDGYTF. The DNA of the CDR3 is TGCGCCAGCAGCTTGACAGGTTTTAAGGATGGCTACACCTTC.

This chain joins TRBV3-1 (or the pseudogene TRBV3-2) and TRBJ1-3; D might be TRBD1 (5 bases). There are 15 residues in the CDR3. CDR1 and CDR2 (germline): LGHDT, YNNKEL (reference sequence). Trimming took off 2 bases at V and 3 bases at J, with 11 bases between the two ends. CDR3 in amino acids: CASSQSRQGGNTIYF. DNA of the CDR3: TGTGCCAGCAGCCAAAGTCGGCAGGGTGGAAACACCATATATTTT.

This clone was seen only a few times. V usage is TRBV6-2 or TRBV6-3 and J usage is TRBJ2-7; the match to TRBD1 covers 9 bases. V was clipped by 7 bases and J by 2 bases; unmatched bases: 6. CDR1 is MNHEY and CDR2 is SVGEGT in the germline V gene. This CDR3 is built from 14 residues. The CDR3 DNA reads TGTGCCAGCAACCCCTGGACAGGGGCCTACGAGCAGTACTTC. Residues: CASNPWTGAYEQYF.

This clone was seen once. The chain couples TRBV14 to TRBJ1-2, with D unclear. V was cut by 5 bases and J by 4 bases, with 14 bases left in between. Germline CDR1 and CDR2: SGHDN and FVKESK. The CDR3 loop spans 14 amino acids. CDR3 region: CASSYYGSSYGYTF. CDR3 sequence (DNA): TGTGCCAGCAGCTATTACGGGAGTAGCTATGGCTACACCTTC.

CDR3 in amino acids: CASSLTVQNPYGYTF. The CDR3 DNA sequence: TGTGCCAGCAGTTTAACGGTGCAAAACCCTTATGGCTACACCTTC. The rearrangement uses TRBV28 and TRBJ1-2, with no clear D. V was clipped by 2 bases and J by 5 bases, with 15 bases between them. Germline assignment: CDR1 MDHEN and CDR2 SYDVKM. The CDR3 length is 15 residues.

The V and J genes are TRBV28 and TRBJ2-5; the match to TRBD1 covers 8 bases. Germline V gene data show CDR1 as MDHEN and CDR2 as SYDVKM. The CDR3 runs to 13 residues. CDR3 residues: CASGQGDSETQYF. In DNA form, the CDR3 reads TGTGCTTCTGGACAGGGAGACTCGGAGACCCAGTACTTC.

The rearrangement joins TRBV29-1 to TRBJ2-1, with 11 positions matching TRBD2. The CDR3 loop spans 15 amino acids. Germline loops: CDR1 SQVTM, CDR2 ANQGSEA. After removal of 6 bases from V and 6 bases from J, the junction contained 10 bases not matched to a gene. As DNA, the CDR3 is TGCAGCGTCGTGGAACTAGCGGGAGCCGCCAATGAGCAGTTCTTC. Translation: CSVVELAGAANEQFF.

The V and J genes are TRBV14 and TRBJ1-2; D not resolved. Between the trimmed V and J ends, which lost 8 bases and 4 bases, there was a span of 20 bases. Germline lookup yields CDR1 SGHDN and CDR2 FVKESK. This CDR3 has 15 residues. CDR3 in amino acids: CASGDWEGQGYGYTF. Written as DNA, the CDR3 is TGTGCCAGCGGCGATTGGGAGGGTCAAGGCTATGGCTACACCTTC. Supplemented by reference TRBV14 and TRBJ1-2, the full variable domain reads EAGVTQFPSHSVIEKGQTVTLRCDPISGHDNLYWYRRVMGKEIKFLLHFVKESKQDESGMPNNRFLAERTGGTYSTLKVQPAELEDSGVYFCASGDWEGQGYGYTFGSGTRLTVV.

The chain links TRBV27 to TRBJ2-3; D gene uncertain. The CDR3 contains 15 residues. The germline V and J ends were trimmed by 2 bases and 7 bases, with 16 bases remaining between them. Per the germline V gene, CDR1 is MNHEY and CDR2 is SMNVEV (reference sequence). The CDR3 region is CASSLEYRLINTQYF. The CDR3 region has the DNA TGTGCCAGCAGTTTAGAGTATCGACTGATTAATACGCAGTATTTT.

Here the CDR3 DNA reads TGTGCCAGCAGCGGAGGGGGGGATGAGCAGTTCTTC. This gives the protein CASSGGGDEQFF. The rearrangement joins TRBV7-9 to TRBJ2-1; possibly TRBD2 for D (7 bases). The V end was cut by 5 bases, the J end by 8 bases, with 10 bases between. There are 12 residues in the CDR3. Germline V gene sequence: CDR1 SEHNR, CDR2 FQNEAQ (reference sequence).

The chain couples TRBV7-9 to TRBJ1-1, with a weak D call TRBD1 (6 bases). CDR1 is SEHNR, CDR2 FQNEAQ, per germline (reference sequence). Trimming shortened V by 2 bases and J by 0 bases, and 10 bases separated the two germline ends. This CDR3 is built from 15 residues. The CDR3 loop reads CASSLQGILNTEAFF. Written as DNA, the CDR3 is TGTGCCAGCAGCTTACAGGGGATCTTGAACACTGAAGCTTTCTTT.

V usage is TRBV19 and J usage is TRBJ2-7; D is possibly TRBD2 (7 bases). Trimming stripped 5 bases from V and 7 bases from J, with 15 bases between. The CDR3 loop spans 13 amino acids. Germline CDR1 is LNHDA and CDR2 is SQIVND (reference sequence). Written as DNA, the CDR3 is TGTGCCAGTAGTGGACCCGGGGGGCCGGAGCAGTACTTC. It specifies CASSGPGGPEQYF.

This chain joins TRBV27 and TRBJ2-7, with 10 bases matching TRBD1. Germline V gene sequence: CDR1 MNHEY, CDR2 SMNVEV (reference sequence). V shed 6 bases, J shed 6 bases, and the junction held 11 bases outside the gene matches. CDR3 size: 15 residues. The CDR3 DNA follows: TGTGCCAGCAGACCTTCTCTGGGACAGGGGTGCGAGCAGTACTTC. Its translation is CASRPSLGQGCEQYF.